The rows below give T cell receptor beta chains drawn from one sample of a study of T cell responses to AZD1222 COVID-19 vaccine. TCRdb's copy holds only in-frame clones and misses some; the assay was immunoSEQ multiplex PCR. Of approximately 210,000 clones listed, 80% to 95% are singletons. Sequencing used peripheral blood, obtained 28 days after the second AZD1222 dose. The receptors shown here come from an adult who received the AZD1222 COVID-19 vaccine. Both conserved end residues are part of each CDR3.

TRBJ1-2	TRBV30	CAWSVQTGGGYTF
TRBJ1-4	TRBV4-1	CASSQEGGRFNNEKLFF
TRBJ2-5	TRBV5-5	CASSLRVTLQETQYF
TRBJ2-3	TRBV3-1/TRBV3-2	CASSPTGDTQYF
TRBJ1-1	TRBV5-6	CASSVREAEAFF
TRBJ1-5	TRBV28	CASSWGQGAHSNQPQHF
TRBJ1-5	TRBV2	CASSPARGVSNQPQHF
TRBJ2-1	TRBV5-1	CASSLGLLTNEQFF
TRBJ2-7	TRBV7-9	CASSWGQDAHEQYF
TRBJ1-2	TRBV15	CATSRDMEDNRGYTF
TRBJ2-2	TRBV2	CASSGGRGLSGELFF
TRBJ2-7	TRBV7-2	CASSSGTGVEQYF
TRBJ2-7	TRBV6-5	CASTTSGDFRYEQYF
TRBJ2-2	TRBV18	CASSPLSGRDTGELFF
TRBJ2-7	TRBV11-3	CASSLALGYEQYF
TRBJ2-1	TRBV7-9	CASSGGTSGINEQFF
TRBJ2-7	TRBV3-1/TRBV3-2	CASSQPGTGSEQYF
TRBJ2-1	TRBV9	CASSLAGGQYNEQFF
TRBJ1-5	TRBV9	CASSAQGHSNQPQHF
TRBJ2-1	TRBV5-1	CASRLTGAAYNEQFF
TRBJ2-3	TRBV23-1	CASSQSSASGDTDTQYF
TRBJ1-2	TRBV24-1	CATSDSRTGGTVNGYTF
TRBJ2-3	TRBV3-1/TRBV3-2	CASSPGLAEGDTQYF
TRBJ2-2	TRBV7-3	CASRSQSNTGELFF
TRBJ1-5	TRBV19	CASSPQGAFQPQHF
TRBJ2-7	TRBV27	CASSFDGPSYEQYF
TRBJ1-5	TRBV19	CASSIEGNSNQPQHF